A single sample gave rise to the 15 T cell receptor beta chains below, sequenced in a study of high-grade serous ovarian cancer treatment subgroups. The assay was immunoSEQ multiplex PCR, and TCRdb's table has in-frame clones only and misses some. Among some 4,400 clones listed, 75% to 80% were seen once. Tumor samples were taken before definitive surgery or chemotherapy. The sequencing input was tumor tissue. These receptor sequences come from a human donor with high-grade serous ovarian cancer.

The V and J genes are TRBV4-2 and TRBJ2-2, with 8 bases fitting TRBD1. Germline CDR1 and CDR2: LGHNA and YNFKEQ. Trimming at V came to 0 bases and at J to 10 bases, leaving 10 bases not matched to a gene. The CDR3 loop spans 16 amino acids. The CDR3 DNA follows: TGTGCCAGCAGCCAAGATTGGCAGGGGGCGCGTGTGGAGCTGTTTTTT. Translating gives CASSQDWQGARVELFF.

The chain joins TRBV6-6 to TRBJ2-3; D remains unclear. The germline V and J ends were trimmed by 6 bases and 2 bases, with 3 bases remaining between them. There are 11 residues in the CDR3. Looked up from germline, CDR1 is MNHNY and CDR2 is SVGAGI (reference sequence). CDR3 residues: CASRHTDTQYF. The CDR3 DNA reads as TGTGCCAGCAGGCACACAGATACGCAGTATTTT.

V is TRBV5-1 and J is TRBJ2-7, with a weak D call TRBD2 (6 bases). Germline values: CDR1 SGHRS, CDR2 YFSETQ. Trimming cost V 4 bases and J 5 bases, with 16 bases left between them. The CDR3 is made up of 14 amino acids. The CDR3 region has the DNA TGCGCCAGCAGCGTCGGGGGACCGGAGGACGAGCAGTACTTC. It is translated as CASSVGGPEDEQYF.

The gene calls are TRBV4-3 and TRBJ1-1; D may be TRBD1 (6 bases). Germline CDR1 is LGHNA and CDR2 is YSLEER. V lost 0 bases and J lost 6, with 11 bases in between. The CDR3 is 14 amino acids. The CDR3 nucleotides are TGCGCCAGCAGCCAAGATTGGGGGGCGGCTGAAGCTTTCTTT. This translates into CASSQDWGAAEAFF.

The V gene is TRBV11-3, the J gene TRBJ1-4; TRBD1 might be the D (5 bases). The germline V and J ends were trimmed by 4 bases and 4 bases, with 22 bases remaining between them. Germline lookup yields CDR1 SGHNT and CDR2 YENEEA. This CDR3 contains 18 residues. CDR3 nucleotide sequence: TGTGCCAGCAGCTCAGATTTTAGACCCCGGGGGGTTAATGAAAAACTGTTTTTT. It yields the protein CASSSDFRPRGVNEKLFF.

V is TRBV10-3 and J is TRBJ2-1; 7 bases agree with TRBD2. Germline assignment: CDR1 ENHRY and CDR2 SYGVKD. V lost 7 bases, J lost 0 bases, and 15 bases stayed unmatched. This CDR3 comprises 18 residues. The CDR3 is CAIKPGAGVRSSYNEQFF. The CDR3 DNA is TGTGCCATCAAGCCGGGTGCGGGGGTCCGTAGCTCCTACAATGAGCAGTTCTTC.

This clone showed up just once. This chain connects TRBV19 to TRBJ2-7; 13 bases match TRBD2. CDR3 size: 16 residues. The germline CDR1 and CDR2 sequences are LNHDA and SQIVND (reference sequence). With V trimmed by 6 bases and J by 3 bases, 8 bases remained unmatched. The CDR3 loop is CASRSLGLAGFYEQYF. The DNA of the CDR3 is TGTGCCAGTAGAAGCTTGGGACTAGCGGGATTCTACGAGCAGTACTTC.

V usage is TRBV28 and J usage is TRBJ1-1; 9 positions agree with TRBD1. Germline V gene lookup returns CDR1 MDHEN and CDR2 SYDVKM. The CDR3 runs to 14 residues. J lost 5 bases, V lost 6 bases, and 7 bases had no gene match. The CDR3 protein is CASRSPGQGTEAFF. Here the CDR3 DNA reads TGTGCCAGCAGATCCCCGGGACAGGGAACTGAAGCTTTCTTT.

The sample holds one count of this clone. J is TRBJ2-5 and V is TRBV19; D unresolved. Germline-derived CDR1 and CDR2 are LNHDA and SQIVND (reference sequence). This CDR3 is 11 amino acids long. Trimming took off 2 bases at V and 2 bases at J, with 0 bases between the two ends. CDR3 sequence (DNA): TGTGCCAGTAGTATACAAGAGACCCAGTACTTC. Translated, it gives CASSIQETQYF.

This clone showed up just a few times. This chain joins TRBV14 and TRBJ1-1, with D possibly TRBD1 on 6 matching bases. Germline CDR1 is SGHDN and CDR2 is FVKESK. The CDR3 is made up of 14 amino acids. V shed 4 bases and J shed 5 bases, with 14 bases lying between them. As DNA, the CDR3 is TGTGCCAGCAGCCCTCGGGGGGCAGATACTGAAGCTTTCTTT. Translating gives CASSPRGADTEAFF.

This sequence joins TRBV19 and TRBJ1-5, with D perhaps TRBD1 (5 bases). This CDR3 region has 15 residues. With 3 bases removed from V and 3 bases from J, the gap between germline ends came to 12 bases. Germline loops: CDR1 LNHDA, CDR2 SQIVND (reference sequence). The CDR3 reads CASSIDEGDNQPQHF. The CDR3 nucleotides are TGTGCCAGTAGTATCGATGAAGGGGACAATCAGCCCCAGCATTTT.

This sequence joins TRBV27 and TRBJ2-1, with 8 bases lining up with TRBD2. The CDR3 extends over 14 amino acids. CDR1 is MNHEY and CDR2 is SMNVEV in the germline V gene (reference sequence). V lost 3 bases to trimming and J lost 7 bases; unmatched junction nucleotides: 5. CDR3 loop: CASSLWRGANEQFF. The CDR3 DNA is TGTGCCAGCAGTTTGTGGCGGGGGGCGAATGAGCAGTTCTTC.

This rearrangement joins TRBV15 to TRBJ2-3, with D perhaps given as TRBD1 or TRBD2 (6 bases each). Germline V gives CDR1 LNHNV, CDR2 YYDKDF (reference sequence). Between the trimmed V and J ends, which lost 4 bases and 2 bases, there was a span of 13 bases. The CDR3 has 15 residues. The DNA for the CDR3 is TGTGCCACCAGCAATTGGGGGGCCCACACAGATACGCAGTATTTT. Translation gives CATSNWGAHTDTQYF.

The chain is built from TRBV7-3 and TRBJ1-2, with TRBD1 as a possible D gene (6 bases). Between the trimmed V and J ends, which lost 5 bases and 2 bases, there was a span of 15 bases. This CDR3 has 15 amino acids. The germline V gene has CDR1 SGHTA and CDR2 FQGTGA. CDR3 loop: CASSPRTASNYGYTF. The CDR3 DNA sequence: TGTGCCAGCAGCCCCCGGACAGCCTCCAACTATGGCTACACCTTC.

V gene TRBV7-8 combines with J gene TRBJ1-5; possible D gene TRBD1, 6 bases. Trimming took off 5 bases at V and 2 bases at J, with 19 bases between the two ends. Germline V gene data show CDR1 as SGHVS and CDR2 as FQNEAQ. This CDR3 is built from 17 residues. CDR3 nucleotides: TGTGCCAGCAGCCCAGGGTCGGGGGGCGCGGGCAATCAGCCCCAGCATTTT. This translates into CASSPGSGGAGNQPQHF.